The sequence of this T cell receptor (beta chain) was determined in a study of beta chain features in type 1 diabetes. At the level of the study: Healthy donors and patients had similar age, gender and cell yields. Study-wide results and limits: Patients with Type 1 diabetes showed moderately but significantly shorter TCRB CDR3s in all four CD4+ subsets. The VDJ junctions of type 1 diabetes patients carried fewer insertions and more deletions.

The investigators reverse transcribed all of the isolated RNA, so they sequenced expressed TCRB transcripts. Naive, central memory and regulatory T cell samples came to a mean of roughly 4 million reads. Method: immunoSEQ multiplex PCR; TCRdb's copy keeps in-frame clones and lacks some. The sample has about 240,000 clones, roughly 13% seen once. Turning to this clone: Its antigen remains unidentified.

This CDR3 has 15 residues. Losses at the gene ends were 3 bases for V and 1 base for J; bases not matched to a gene: 7. Germline values: CDR1 SGHRS, CDR2 YFSETQ. This sequence originates from a man younger than 40 with type 1 diabetes. The rearrangement joins TRBV5-1 to TRBJ2-7, with TRBD1 matching 7 bases. The sequenced sample consisted of naive CD4+ T cells from blood. The CDR3 loop is CASSYGTDPSYEQYF. DNA for the CDR3: TGCGCCAGCAGCTATGGGACAGACCCTTCCTACGAGCAGTACTTC.